The TCR beta chain described here comes from a study of blood T cell repertoires in COVID-19. Study-level information: Samples of COVID-19 (acute and convalescent) were obtained from the United States, Italy and Spain.

This CDR3 is built from 13 residues. V was clipped by 4 bases and J by 3 bases, with 12 bases between them. Germline-derived CDR1 and CDR2 are GTSNPN and SVGIG (reference sequence). TCRdb's table, derived via immunoSEQ multiplex PCR, lists solely in-frame clones and lacks some. Seen here are 500,000 or so clones, approximately 90% observed once, and the top ten hold 0.7%. The TCR comes from a young woman who had recovered from COVID-19. The chain links TRBV30 to TRBJ1-2; no clear D gene. Sequencing input: PBMCs or T cells enriched from blood (not recorded which). CDR3 sequence: CAWTQSGYYGYTF. The CDR3 region has the DNA TGTGCCTGGACCCAAAGCGGATACTATGGCTACACCTTC.